Below, 14 T cell receptor beta chains from the same sample are listed, as sequenced in a study of long-term antiretroviral therapy in people with HIV. Investigators performed immunoSEQ version v3.0 at survey level. The method was immunoSEQ multiplex PCR; TCRdb's version includes in-frame clones alone and lacks a portion of them. The table has under 35,000 clones, approximately 95% seen once; the top ten hold approximately 3.7%. This material consisted of unsorted PBMCs, taken approximately 5 years after starting antiretroviral therapy. Receptors were obtained from a woman between 45 and 60 years old with HIV.

The rearrangement links TRBV5-6 to TRBJ1-4, with a possible D match to TRBD1 (6 bases). V was pared by 2 bases and J by 10 bases, with 18 bases between. The CDR3 is 15 amino acids. Germline CDR1 and CDR2: SGHDT and YYEEEE. CDR3 nucleotide sequence: TGTGCCAGCAGCTTTAGGACAGCCGGGACTGGAAAACTGTTTTTT. Its translation is CASSFRTAGTGKLFF.

The chain has TRBV6-6 and TRBJ1-2; TRBD1 is a possible D gene (5 bases). This CDR3 region has 13 residues. The germline V and J ends were trimmed by 2 bases and 12 bases, with 16 bases remaining between them. Germline V lookup: CDR1 MNHNY, CDR2 SVGAGI (reference sequence). In DNA, the CDR3 is TGTGCCAGCAGTTACCGGGACCAGGGTCGGAACACCTTC. Its protein product is CASSYRDQGRNTF.

The genes are TRBV10-3 and TRBJ2-1; 14 bases are a match to TRBD2. The CDR3 contains 16 residues. J lost 3 bases, V lost 6 bases, and 4 bases had no gene match. Per germline, CDR1 ENHRY and CDR2 SYGVKD. CDR3 sequence: CAISPGLAGVYNEQFF. DNA for the CDR3: TGTGCCATCAGCCCGGGACTAGCGGGGGTCTACAATGAGCAGTTCTTC.

This chain links TRBV5-5 with TRBJ1-1, with D maybe TRBD1 (6 bases). CDR3 length: 14 amino acids. V was cut by 3 bases and J by 4 bases, with 13 bases left in between. Germline loops: CDR1 SGHKS, CDR2 YYEKEE (reference sequence). The CDR3 region is CASSWKGGFTEAFF. The CDR3 coding sequence is TGTGCCAGCAGCTGGAAGGGGGGTTTCACTGAAGCTTTCTTT.

This clone appeared a single time. The chain carries TRBV27 and TRBJ2-7; D unclear. CDR1 is MNHEY, CDR2 SMNVEV, per germline (reference sequence). The CDR3 contains 13 residues. The V end lost 6 bases, the J end lost 2 bases, and 11 bases lay between the germline ends. In DNA form, the CDR3 reads TGTGCCAGCAGCCCCCTCCCGGCCTACGAGCAGTACTTC. It yields the protein CASSPLPAYEQYF.

The rearrangement joins TRBV5-1 to TRBJ1-3; D is ambiguous. Germline CDR1 is SGHRS and CDR2 is YFSETQ. The V end lost 4 bases, the J end lost 0 bases, and 11 bases lay between the germline ends. The CDR3 runs to 15 residues. This CDR3 is CASSADGSSGNTIYF. The CDR3 bases are TGCGCCAGCAGCGCCGACGGGTCCTCTGGAAACACCATATATTTT.

CDR3 loop: CASSDRGRVYEQYF. The CDR3 nucleotides are TGTGCCAGCAGTGACAGGGGGCGAGTCTACGAGCAGTACTTC. The genes are TRBV2 and TRBJ2-7, with 8 nucleotides matching TRBD1. Trimming cost V 3 bases and J 3 bases; bases outside gene matches: 4. The CDR3 loop spans 14 amino acids. From germline, CDR1 is SNHLY and CDR2 FYNNEI.

V gene TRBV7-2 combines with J gene TRBJ1-1; D uncertain. V lost 6 bases to trimming and J lost 2 bases, with 13 bases between them. Germline V gives CDR1 SGHTA, CDR2 FQGNSA. The CDR3 spans 14 residues. CDR3 nucleotide sequence: TGTGCCAGCAGGACTGACGGGTTTAACACTGAAGCTTTCTTT. Amino acid sequence: CASRTDGFNTEAFF.

This clone was found once. This chain joins TRBV7-8 and TRBJ1-2, with 7 bases identical to TRBD1. V was pared by 1 base and J by 5 bases, with 4 bases of the junction left unmatched. CDR3 length equals 14 residues. Germline values: CDR1 SGHVS, CDR2 FQNEAQ. The CDR3 DNA is TGTGCCAGCAGCTTAGAGGGACAGTCTTATGGCTACACCTTC. As protein: CASSLEGQSYGYTF.

V is TRBV7-9 and J is TRBJ2-4; D is perhaps TRBD1 (6 bases). V lost 5 bases to trimming and J lost 5 bases, with 13 bases between them. The V gene's germline CDR1 is SEHNR and CDR2 FQNEAQ (reference sequence). The CDR3 sequence is 14 residues long. The CDR3 sequence: CASSQTRTENIQYF. In DNA form, the CDR3 reads TGTGCCAGCAGCCAAACCCGGACAGAAAACATTCAGTACTTC.

V and J are TRBV2 and TRBJ1-3; the D gene is possibly TRBD1 (6 bases). This CDR3 comprises 14 residues. CDR1 SNHLY and CDR2 FYNNEI come from the germline V gene. Deletions cut 4 bases from V and 4 bases from J, with 11 bases between. This CDR3 reads CASSAGQLGNTIYF. The CDR3 nucleotides read TGTGCCAGCAGTGCTGGACAGTTGGGAAACACCATATATTTT.

The chain is built from TRBV10-3 and TRBJ2-6; D ambiguous. V was pared by 10 bases and J by 4 bases, with 11 bases between. Germline assignment: CDR1 ENHRY and CDR2 SYGVKD. The CDR3 is 13 residues long. The CDR3 loop reads CATSVPGANVLTF. The CDR3 coding sequence is TGTGCCACCTCAGTACCGGGGGCCAACGTCCTGACTTTC.

The V gene is TRBV5-1, the J gene TRBJ2-5, with a weak D call TRBD1 (5 bases). The CDR3 contains 17 residues. The V end was cut by 1 base, the J end by 0 bases, with 16 bases between. The germline V gene has CDR1 SGHRS and CDR2 YFSETQ. CDR3 protein: CASSLSPDTLYQETQYF. CDR3 nucleotides: TGCGCCAGCAGCTTGTCCCCGGACACTTTATACCAAGAGACCCAGTACTTC. The whole variable domain, remainder taken from reference TRBV5-1 and TRBJ2-5, is KAGVTQTPRYLIKTRGQQVTLSCSPISGHRSVSWYQQTPGQGLQFLFEYFSETQRNKGNFPGRFSGRQFSNSRSEMNVSTLELGDSALYLCASSLSPDTLYQETQYFGPGTRLLVL.

The chain uses TRBV7-9 and TRBJ2-1; D not resolved. V was trimmed by 2 bases and J by 13 bases, leaving 15 bases between them. CDR1 is SEHNR and CDR2 is FQNEAQ in the germline V gene (reference sequence). This CDR3 has 13 amino acids. For the CDR3, the DNA is TGTGCCAGCAGCTTAAGATCCGATGGGTCCCAGTTCTTC. It encodes CASSLRSDGSQFF.